Following are 8 T cell receptor beta chains from one sample sequenced in a study of identical twins. TCRdb analysed the 5' RACE reads with MiXCR anew, one entry per CDR3 protein. The sample shows some 790,000 distinct CDR3 sequences, about 18% of them seen only once. These sequences were also reported in another study, on T cells expressing NK-cell markers.

Material for sequencing was PBMCs. The receptor source for this set is a woman aged 18-29 years in good health.

In this sample, this clonotype turned up a few times. The gene calls are TRBV7-9 and TRBJ2-1, with 11 bases aligning to TRBD2. Per germline, CDR1 SEHNR and CDR2 FQNEAQ (reference sequence). CDR3 length: 17 amino acids. V lost 0 bases and J lost 5; bases outside the gene matches: 6. This CDR3 reads CASSLAKTSGIDNEQFF. The CDR3 DNA sequence: TGTGCCAGCAGCTTAGCCAAGACTAGCGGGATTGACAATGAGCAGTTCTTC.

The gene calls are TRBV5-1 and TRBJ2-7; 10 nucleotides match TRBD2. Trimming cost V 4 bases and J 2 bases; bases outside gene matches: 6. This CDR3 has 15 amino acids. CDR1 SGHRS and CDR2 YFSETQ come from the germline V gene. For the CDR3, the DNA is TGCGCCAGCAGCGGGAGGACTAGCGGTACCTACGAGCAGTACTTC. Its translation is CASSGRTSGTYEQYF.

The V and J genes are TRBV27 and TRBJ2-1; TRBD2 matches 8 bases. With 1 base clipped from V and 10 bases from J, the junction kept 9 bases outside the gene matches. The CDR3 runs 15 residues. Germline V gives CDR1 MNHEY, CDR2 SMNVEV (reference sequence). CDR3 residues: CASSLFGTRVPEQFF. The CDR3 coding sequence is TGTGCCAGCAGTTTATTTGGGACTAGGGTTCCAGAGCAGTTCTTC.

This chain joins TRBV20-1 and TRBJ2-7; D unclear. Deletions cut 4 bases from V and 7 bases from J, with 17 bases between. CDR1 DFQATT and CDR2 SNEGSKA come from the germline V gene (reference sequence). The CDR3 covers 13 residues. The CDR3 coding sequence is TGCAGTGCTACACCACGCGCCTCTGGAGAGCAGTACTTC. Its protein is CSATPRASGEQYF.

This clonotype was seen at least ten times. V is TRBV5-1 and J is TRBJ2-1; TRBD2 aligns across 12 bases. This CDR3 has 17 residues. Germline-derived CDR1 and CDR2 are SGHRS and YFSETQ. Unmatched junction bases numbered 12, after V lost 4 bases and J lost 7 bases. CDR3 in DNA: TGCGCCAGCAGCCCGTTGGCAATGCTAGCGGGGGGGAATGAGCAGTTCTTC. Protein sequence: CASSPLAMLAGGNEQFF.

This chain joins TRBV20-1 and TRBJ1-5; 7 bases map to TRBD1. The CDR3 has 14 residues. J was trimmed by 5 bases and V by 6 bases; bases with no gene match: 10. Germline V gene data show CDR1 as DFQATT and CDR2 as SNEGSKA (reference sequence). In DNA form, the CDR3 reads TGCAGTGCCCTGGGGGGTCAGGGGGATCAGCCCCAGCATTTT. Encoded protein: CSALGGQGDQPQHF.

The rearrangement links TRBV5-1 to TRBJ1-6; D is unresolved. Germline V gene sequence: CDR1 SGHRS, CDR2 YFSETQ. This CDR3 region has 12 residues. Trimming cost V 0 bases and J 13 bases, with 8 bases left between them. The CDR3 DNA follows: TGCGCCAGCAGCTTGGATGGCGATCCCCTCCACTTT. Its protein product is CASSLDGDPLHF.

This rearrangement joins TRBV27 to TRBJ2-3; TRBD2 agrees at 8 bases. The CDR3 spans 15 residues. V was clipped by 6 bases and J by 0 bases; unmatched bases: 5. The germline gives CDR1 MNHEY, CDR2 SMNVEV (reference sequence). The CDR3 nucleotides read TGTGCCAGCAGAACCATAGCGGGGAGCACAGATACGCAGTATTTT. Its translation: CASRTIAGSTDTQYF.